This TCR beta chain originates from a study of OX40 agonist ivuxolimab in advanced cancers. Clones were sequenced by immunoSEQ multiplex PCR, and TCRdb holds only the in-frame ones, with some missing. The sample lists around 18,000 clones, over 80% occurring once. The germline V and J ends were trimmed by 4 bases and 3 bases, with 10 bases remaining between them. The CDR3 is 14 amino acids. Looked up from germline, CDR1 is SEHNR and CDR2 is FQNEAQ (reference sequence). Sequencing was performed on CD4+ or CD8+ T cells sorted from blood, taken in a trial of the OX40 agonist ivuxolimab. The rearrangement uses TRBV7-9 and TRBJ2-4, with D maybe TRBD1 (5 bases). The TCR was taken from an adult with an advanced solid tumor such as melanoma, head and neck, liver or kidney cancer. The chain's CDR3 is CASSSTEDKNIQYF. CDR3 DNA sequence: TGTGCCAGCAGCTCGACAGAGGACAAAAACATTCAGTACTTC.